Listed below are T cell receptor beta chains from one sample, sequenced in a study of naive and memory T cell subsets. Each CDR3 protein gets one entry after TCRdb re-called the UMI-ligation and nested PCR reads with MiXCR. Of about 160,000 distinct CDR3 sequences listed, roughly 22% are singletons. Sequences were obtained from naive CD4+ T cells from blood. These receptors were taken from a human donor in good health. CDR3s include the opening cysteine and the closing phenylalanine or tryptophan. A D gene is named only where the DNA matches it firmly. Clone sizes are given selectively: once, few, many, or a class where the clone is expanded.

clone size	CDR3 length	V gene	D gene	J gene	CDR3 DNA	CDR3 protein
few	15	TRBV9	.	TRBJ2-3	TGTGCCAGCAGCGTAGCGCTAGAAGTGAGAGATACGCAGTATTTT	CASSVALEVRDTQYF
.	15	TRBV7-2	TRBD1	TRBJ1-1	TGTGCCAGCAGCCACACCAGGGGGGGAGGCACTGAAGCTTTCTTT	CASSHTRGGGTEAFF
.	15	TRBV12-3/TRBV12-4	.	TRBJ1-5	TGTGCCAGCAGTGTCCTATTGACCCCGGATCAGCCCCAGCATTTT	CASSVLLTPDQPQHF
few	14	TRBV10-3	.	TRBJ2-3	TGTGCCACCCGGAAGGCAACTAGCACAGATACGCAGTATTTT	CATRKATSTDTQYF
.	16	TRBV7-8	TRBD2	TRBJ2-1	TGTGCCAGCAGCTTAGCGCTAAAGCGGGAGGAGAATGAGCAGTTCTTC	CASSLALKREENEQFF
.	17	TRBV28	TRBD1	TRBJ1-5	TGTGCCAGCAGTACCTCGACAGGGGGGGTGGGCAATCAGCCCCAGCATTTT	CASSTSTGGVGNQPQHF
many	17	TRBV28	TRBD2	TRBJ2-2	TGTGCCAGCAGCCTCGCGGGGGTAGCGGGGAACACCGGGGAGCTGTTTTTT	CASSLAGVAGNTGELFF
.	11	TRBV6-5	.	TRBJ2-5	TGTGCCAGCAGTTTCACAGGCGCCCAGTACTTC	CASSFTGAQYF
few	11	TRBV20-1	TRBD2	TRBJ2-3	TGCAGTGGACTAGCTGGAGATACGCAGTATTTT	CSGLAGDTQYF
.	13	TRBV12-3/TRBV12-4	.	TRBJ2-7	TGTGCCAGCAACTCGGGACCTCCCTACGAGCAGTACTTC	CASNSGPPYEQYF
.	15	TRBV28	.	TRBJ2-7	TGTGCCAGCAGCCTATCCCGAGGGCAGGGGTACGAGCAGTACTTC	CASSLSRGQGYEQYF
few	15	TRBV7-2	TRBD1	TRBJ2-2	TGTGCCAGCAGCTTTGGGACAGGGGTAGCCGGGGAGCTGTTTTTT	CASSFGTGVAGELFF
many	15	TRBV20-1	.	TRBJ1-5	TGCAGTGCTCGTCGTGCAGAGATTAGCAATCAGCCCCAGCATTTT	CSARRAEISNQPQHF
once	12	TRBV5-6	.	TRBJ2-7	TGTGCCAGCGGCCGGGACTCCTACGAGCAGTACTTC	CASGRDSYEQYF
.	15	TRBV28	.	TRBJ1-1	TGTGCCAGCAGTTCTCCCGGGACACAAAACACTGAAGCTTTCTTT	CASSSPGTQNTEAFF
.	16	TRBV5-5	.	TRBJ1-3	TGTGCCAGCAGCTTGGGGTGGGGAAGCTCTGGAAACACCATATATTTT	CASSLGWGSSGNTIYF
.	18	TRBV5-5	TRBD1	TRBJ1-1	TGTGCCAGCAGCCCAAAGACAGGGTCGGGGGGCCTGAACACTGAAGCTTTCTTT	CASSPKTGSGGLNTEAFF
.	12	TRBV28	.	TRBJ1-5	TGTGCCAGCAGTTTGGGCCCCCGCACCCAGCATTTT	CASSLGPRTQHF
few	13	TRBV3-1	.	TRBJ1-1	TGTGCCAGCAGCCAAGTCCACGGCTTCTCCGCTTTCTTT	CASSQVHGFSAFF
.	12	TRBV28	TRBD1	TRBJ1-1	TGTGCCAGCAGTACCGGGACAGTTGAAGCTTTCTTT	CASSTGTVEAFF
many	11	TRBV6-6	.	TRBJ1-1	TGTGCCAGCTCCTGGAACACTGAAGCTTTCTTT	CASSWNTEAFF
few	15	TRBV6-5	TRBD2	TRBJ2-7	TGTGCCAGCAGTTACTCGACTAGCGGTGGCTACGAGCAGTACTTC	CASSYSTSGGYEQYF
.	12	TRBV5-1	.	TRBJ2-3	TGCGCCAGCAGCTTGGGACAGGATACGCAGTATTTT	CASSLGQDTQYF
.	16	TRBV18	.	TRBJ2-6	TGTGCCAGCTCACCCCCCGTTAGGGGGGACAGAAACGTCCTGACTTTC	CASSPPVRGDRNVLTF
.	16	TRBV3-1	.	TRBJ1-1	TGTGCCAGCAGCCAAGTTCCGGGTTTGTTACTAACTGAAGCTTTCTTT	CASSQVPGLLLTEAFF
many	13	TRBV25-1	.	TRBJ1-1	TGTGCCAGCAGCCTTGAGGGCTGGACTGAAGCTTTCTTT	CASSLEGWTEAFF
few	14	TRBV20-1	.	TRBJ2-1	TGCAGTGCTAGAAGTCCCCGACCCGGGGATGAGCAGTTCTTC	CSARSPRPGDEQFF
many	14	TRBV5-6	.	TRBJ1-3	TGTGCCAGCAGCTTGCGCAGGACTGGAAACACCATATATTTT	CASSLRRTGNTIYF